This T cell receptor (beta chain) was captured in a study of T-cell reconstitution after alpha-beta-depleted transplantation in children. For TCRbeta, the library was prepared with unique molecular identifiers. Via MiXCR, TCRdb re-called the PCR reads, giving one row per CDR3 protein. The table shows around 78,000 distinct CDR3 sequences, with roughly 15% occurring only once. Per germline, CDR1 LNHNV and CDR2 YYDKDF (reference sequence). This CDR3 is built from 16 residues. J gave up 4 bases and V 0 bases, and 4 bases lay outside the gene matches. The sequence was collected from a male patient between 2 and 10 years old who had a stem cell transplant for acute lymphoblastic leukemia, so the T cells may come from the graft donor. The chain joins TRBV15 to TRBJ2-4; 9 positions agree with TRBD1. The specimen was PBMCs, mostly from graft donor cells, collected 180 days after TCRalphabeta/CD19-depleted stem cell transplant. The CDR3 DNA is TGTGCCACCAGCAGAGATAGGGGGACAGGGAAAAACATTCAGTACTTC. Translated, it gives CATSRDRGTGKNIQYF.